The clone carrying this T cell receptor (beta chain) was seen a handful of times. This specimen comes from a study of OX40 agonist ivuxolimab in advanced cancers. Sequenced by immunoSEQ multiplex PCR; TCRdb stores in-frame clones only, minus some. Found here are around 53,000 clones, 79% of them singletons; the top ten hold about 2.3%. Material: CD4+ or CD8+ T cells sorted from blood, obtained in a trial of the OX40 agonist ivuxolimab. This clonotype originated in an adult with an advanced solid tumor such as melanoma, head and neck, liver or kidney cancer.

CDR3 nucleotides: TGTGCCTGGAGAAATTTCGATCGGGCCGAAGCTTTCTTT. Its protein product is CAWRNFDRAEAFF. The chain uses TRBV30 and TRBJ1-1; no clear D gene. The V gene's germline CDR1 is GTSNPN and CDR2 SVGIG (reference sequence). The ends were cut back, 3 bases at V and 8 bases at J, with 16 bases in the middle. This CDR3 has 13 residues.